The 32 T cell receptor beta chains below all came from one sample that was sequenced in a study of blood T cell repertoires in COVID-19. Generated by immunoSEQ multiplex PCR, the TCRdb table keeps only in-frame clones and is missing some. The sample includes more than 100,000 clones, around 87% of them seen just once. The source material was peripheral blood. These TCRs come from a woman aged 55 to 70 with acute or convalescent COVID-19.

The chain links TRBV7-3 to TRBJ2-1, with no clear D. CDR1 SGHTA and CDR2 FQGTGA come from the germline V gene. The V gene lost 5 bases and the J gene lost 4 bases, with 15 bases spanning the gap. The CDR3 is made up of 15 amino acids. CDR3 amino acids: CASSLYASPYNEQFF. The CDR3 DNA follows: TGTGCCAGCAGCCTATACGCCTCCCCTTACAATGAGCAGTTCTTC.

V and J are TRBV28 and TRBJ2-7; 10 bases line up with TRBD2. Germline CDR1 and CDR2: MDHEN and SYDVKM. Trimming cost V 5 bases and J 3 bases; bases outside gene matches: 4. CDR3 length equals 14 residues. CDR3 protein: CASSGGLAIYEQYF. The CDR3 DNA reads TGTGCCAGCAGTGGGGGACTAGCGATCTACGAGCAGTACTTC.

This clone was detected only once. This rearrangement joins TRBV19 to TRBJ2-3, with D perhaps TRBD2 (5 bases). Trimming took 0 bases from V and 0 from J, leaving 10 bases between them. The CDR3 covers 16 residues. Germline V gene data show CDR1 as LNHDA and CDR2 as SQIVND (reference sequence). CDR3 nucleotides: TGTGCCAGTAGTATAGACGCTAGCTTAAGCACAGATACGCAGTATTTT. Translation gives CASSIDASLSTDTQYF.

This chain joins TRBV7-8 and TRBJ2-3, with TRBD1 matching over 9 bases. CDR1 SGHVS and CDR2 FQNEAQ come from the germline V gene. The CDR3 runs 15 residues. The V segment lost 4 bases and the J segment 1 base; nucleotides outside the gene matches: 3. Here the CDR3 reads CASSSRQGGTDTQYF. In DNA, the CDR3 is TGTGCCAGCAGCTCGCGACAGGGGGGCACAGATACGCAGTATTTT.

The chain is built from TRBV6-5 and TRBJ1-2; D perhaps matches TRBD1 (5 bases). Germline CDR1 reads MNHEY; CDR2 reads SVGAGI. The germline V and J ends were trimmed by 3 bases and 6 bases, with 17 bases remaining between them. The CDR3 consists of 15 residues. The CDR3 reads CASSYRPGNLNGYTF. CDR3 sequence (DNA): TGTGCCAGCAGTTATCGCCCAGGGAATTTGAATGGCTACACCTTC.

The chain combines TRBV9 with TRBJ1-4; 8 bases match TRBD1. The germline CDR1 and CDR2 sequences are SGDLS and YYNGEE. The V segment lost 0 bases and the J segment 7 bases; nucleotides outside the gene matches: 5. The length of the CDR3 is 15 residues. Here the CDR3 DNA reads TGTGCCAGCAGCGTAGCCCCTGGACAGGGTGAAAAACTGTTTTTT. It translates to CASSVAPGQGEKLFF.

The V and J genes are TRBV3-1 (or the pseudogene TRBV3-2) and TRBJ1-2, with a tentative D call TRBD1 (5 bases). Germline loops: CDR1 LGHDT, CDR2 YNNKEL (reference sequence). V lost 1 base and J 2 bases, leaving 11 bases between the germline ends. CDR3 length equals 15 residues. The CDR3 spells CASSQATGLNYGYTF. Written as DNA, the CDR3 is TGTGCCAGCAGCCAAGCGACGGGACTAAACTATGGCTACACCTTC.

The V and J genes are TRBV9 and TRBJ2-1, with 12 bases matching TRBD2. CDR1 is SGDLS, CDR2 YYNGEE, per germline. V was clipped by 6 bases and J by 7 bases; unmatched bases: 5. This CDR3 contains 14 residues. Here the CDR3 DNA reads TGTGCCAGCACGACGACTAGCGGGAGTAATGAGCAGTTCTTC. Amino acids: CASTTTSGSNEQFF.

The chain recombines TRBV10-1 with TRBJ2-3; D possibly corresponds to TRBD2 (6 bases). This CDR3 region has 16 residues. The V and J ends lost 3 bases and 4 bases respectively, with 17 bases between them. Germline CDR1 reads WNHNN; CDR2 reads SYGVQD (reference sequence). The CDR3 loop is CASSENPLGGPDTQYF. For the CDR3, the DNA is TGCGCCAGCAGTGAAAACCCCTTGGGAGGCCCAGATACGCAGTATTTT.

The V and J genes are TRBV3-1 (or the pseudogene TRBV3-2) and TRBJ2-5; the D is unclear. The length of the CDR3 is 13 residues. The V end was cut by 0 bases, the J end by 7 bases, with 9 bases between. The germline V gene encodes CDR1 LGHDT and CDR2 YNNKEL (reference sequence). The CDR3 sequence is CASSQDIGGTQYF. Written as DNA, the CDR3 is TGTGCCAGCAGCCAAGATATAGGCGGGACCCAGTACTTC.

The V gene is TRBV3-1 (or the pseudogene TRBV3-2), the J gene TRBJ1-5; tentative D call: TRBD1 (6 bases). The CDR3 has 14 amino acids. The germline V and J ends were trimmed by 3 bases and 3 bases, with 9 bases remaining between them. Germline-derived CDR1 and CDR2 are LGHDT and YNNKEL (reference sequence). The CDR3 DNA sequence: TGTGCCAGCAGCCAGGCAGGGGCCAATCAGCCCCAGCATTTT. Translating it yields CASSQAGANQPQHF.

This clone was counted a few times. The chain has TRBV6-5 and TRBJ1-1; TRBD1 is a possible D gene (5 bases). The V end lost 2 bases, the J end lost 8 bases, and 12 bases lay between the germline ends. This CDR3 region has 13 residues. Germline V gene sequence: CDR1 MNHEY, CDR2 SVGAGI. CDR3 sequence (DNA): TGTGCCAGCAGTTACGGGGGAGGGGAAGAAGCTTTCTTT. This sequence encodes CASSYGGGEEAFF.

This chain uses TRBV20-1 with TRBJ1-6; D may be TRBD1 (6 bases). The CDR3 length is 14 residues. Per the germline V gene, CDR1 is DFQATT and CDR2 is SNEGSKA (reference sequence). Trimming left V 3 bases short and J 6 bases short, with 12 bases between. The CDR3 loop is CSASLGGLNSPLHF. In DNA, the CDR3 is TGCAGTGCTAGTTTGGGGGGGCTTAATTCACCCCTCCACTTT.

The J gene is TRBJ1-6, the V gene TRBV19; D is unresolved. From germline, CDR1 is LNHDA and CDR2 SQIVND (reference sequence). The CDR3 extends over 13 amino acids. Trimming left V 3 bases short and J 12 bases short, with 12 bases between. CDR3 residues: CASSIRLERPLHF. DNA for the CDR3: TGTGCCAGTAGTATTAGGTTGGAGAGACCCCTCCACTTT.

This clone turned up a few times. The chain carries TRBV25-1 and TRBJ1-1, with D unresolved. CDR3 length: 14 amino acids. Germline assignment: CDR1 MGHDK and CDR2 SYGVNS. The V end lost 3 bases, the J end lost 4 bases, and 12 bases lay between the germline ends. Here the CDR3 DNA reads TGTGCCAGCAGTGATGGCTGGGGAGCCACTGAAGCTTTCTTT. The encoded protein is CASSDGWGATEAFF.

This chain connects TRBV6-5 to TRBJ1-3, with a weak D call TRBD1 (5 bases). V shed 5 bases and J shed 0 bases, with 11 bases lying between them. This CDR3 is 15 amino acids long. Germline V gene data show CDR1 as MNHEY and CDR2 as SVGAGI. In DNA, the CDR3 is TGTGCCAGCAGTCCTCGAGACAGCTCTGGAAACACCATATATTTT. It yields the protein CASSPRDSSGNTIYF.

This clone was observed a handful of times. The CDR3 region is CASSLTTGSGSGNTIYF. Written as DNA, the CDR3 is TGTGCCAGCAGCTTAACTACAGGGTCAGGTTCTGGAAACACCATATATTTT. The chain employs TRBV7-2 and TRBJ1-3; TRBD1 is a possible D gene (6 bases). Deletions cut 2 bases from V and 1 base from J, with 15 bases between. The length of the CDR3 is 17 residues. Germline V gene sequence: CDR1 SGHTA, CDR2 FQGNSA.

The V gene is TRBV9, the J gene TRBJ2-2, with 7 bases lining up with TRBD1. This CDR3 has 14 residues. V lost 4 bases and J lost 5; bases outside the gene matches: 5. From germline, CDR1 is SGDLS and CDR2 YYNGEE. The CDR3 sequence: CASSTRQGTGELFF. The CDR3 coding sequence is TGTGCCAGCAGCACCCGACAGGGTACCGGGGAGCTGTTTTTT.

This chain joins TRBV15 and TRBJ1-1; TRBD1 matches at 8 bases. The CDR3 contains 12 residues. Per the germline V gene, CDR1 is LNHNV and CDR2 is YYDKDF (reference sequence). Germline trimming cut 1 base from V and 11 bases from J; bases unmatched to any gene: 3. The CDR3 is CATSRVQGAAFF. The CDR3 nucleotides are TGTGCCACCAGCAGAGTTCAGGGGGCGGCTTTCTTT.

This clone showed up just once. It is likely a read error, because the conserved phenylalanine at the end of the CDR3 is missing. No DNA is shown, since the ends of the CDR3 on it are uncertain; the CDR3 is the one TCRdb lists. V usage is TRBV5-8 and J usage is TRBJ2-3; TRBD2 is the table's D call, not checked against the DNA. The length of the CDR3 is 12 amino acids, counting both ends. Germline V gives CDR1 SGHTS, CDR2 YDEGEE. CDR3 sequence reads: CASSLALGLTLL.

This sequence joins TRBV18 and TRBJ2-7; possibly TRBD2 for D (6 bases). The CDR3 length is 14 residues. The V gene's germline CDR1 is KGHSH and CDR2 LQKENI. The V and J ends lost 3 bases and 7 bases respectively, with 16 bases between them. The CDR3 sequence is CASSPPTGAGEQYF. CDR3 coding DNA: TGTGCCAGCTCACCGCCAACAGGTGCGGGGGAGCAGTACTTC. Using reference TRBV18 and TRBJ2-7 for the parts outside the CDR3, the full variable domain is NAGVMQNPRHLVRRRGQEARLRCSPMKGHSHVYWYRQLPEEGLKFMVYLQKENIIDESGMPKERFSAEFPKEGPSILRIQQVVRGDSAAYFCASSPPTGAGEQYFGPGTRLTVT.

The chain links TRBV6-1 to TRBJ1-1; 11 bases are a match to TRBD1. V lost 1 base to trimming and J lost 4 bases; unmatched junction nucleotides: 11. The CDR3 is 18 amino acids. The germline CDR1 and CDR2 sequences are MNHNS and SASEGT. The CDR3: CASSEVRTGGSAGTEAFF. The DNA of the CDR3 is TGTGCCAGCAGTGAAGTGAGGACAGGGGGCTCCGCCGGCACTGAAGCTTTCTTT.

This clone was detected only a few times. The chain links TRBV9 to TRBJ1-2, with 7 bases lining up with TRBD1. V was pared by 4 bases and J by 8 bases, with 8 bases of the junction left unmatched. Germline V gene lookup returns CDR1 SGDLS and CDR2 YYNGEE. The CDR3 consists of 13 residues. The CDR3 is CASSSQGQGGYTF. In DNA, the CDR3 is TGTGCCAGCAGCTCACAGGGGCAAGGCGGCTACACCTTC. Full variable domain (outside the CDR3, taken from reference TRBV9 and TRBJ1-2): DSGVTQTPKHLITATGQRVTLRCSPRSGDLSVYWYQQSLDQGLQFLIQYYNGEERAKGNILERFSAQQFPDLHSELNLSSLELGDSALYFCASSSQGQGGYTFGSGTRLTVV.

V usage is TRBV28 and J usage is TRBJ1-5, with D tentatively TRBD1 (5 bases). With 9 bases removed from V and 5 bases from J, the gap between germline ends came to 26 bases. Per the germline V gene, CDR1 is MDHEN and CDR2 is SYDVKM. CDR3 length: 17 residues. CDR3 in DNA: TGTGCCAGTACGGGGGTTCAGGGAAGGGTGTCGGATCAGCCCCAGCATTTT. This translates into CASTGVQGRVSDQPQHF.

V usage is TRBV7-8 and J usage is TRBJ1-4; 8 bases fit TRBD1. The germline CDR1 and CDR2 sequences are SGHVS and FQNEAQ. J lost 8 bases, V lost 5 bases, and 10 bases had no gene match. CDR3 length: 15 amino acids. CDR3 DNA sequence: TGTGCCAGCAGCATCAACAGGGGGTTGGGGGAAAAACTGTTTTTT. This sequence encodes CASSINRGLGEKLFF.

V gene TRBV29-1 combines with J gene TRBJ1-1; D gene ambiguous. Trimming cost V 4 bases and J 7 bases, with 13 bases left between them. The CDR3 is made up of 12 amino acids. From germline, CDR1 is SQVTM and CDR2 ANQGSEA. The CDR3 DNA is TGCAGCGTTGCCGCGGGAGGCAATGAAGCTTTCTTT. Its protein is CSVAAGGNEAFF.

The rearrangement links TRBV3-1 (or the pseudogene TRBV3-2) to TRBJ1-6; 7 bases align to TRBD1. Germline CDR1 is LGHDT and CDR2 is YNNKEL (reference sequence). This CDR3 contains 14 residues. V lost 3 bases, J lost 14 bases, and 10 bases stayed unmatched. In nucleotides, the CDR3 is TGTGCCAGCAGCCATGGACAGGCACCAGCAACCCTCCACTTT. It codes for CASSHGQAPATLHF.

CDR3 nucleotides: TGCGCCAGCAGCCCTGGTGGAGACAGGGGGTCCACTGAAGCTTTCTTT. Its translation: CASSPGGDRGSTEAFF. The J gene is TRBJ1-1, the V gene TRBV4-1; 9 bases map to TRBD1. This CDR3 has 16 amino acids. The V and J ends lost 4 bases and 4 bases, in that order; junction bases with no gene match: 10. Germline V gives CDR1 MGHRA, CDR2 YSYEKL.

The CDR3 is CASSVWDMNTEAFF. CDR3 nucleotides: TGTGCCAGCAGTGTTTGGGACATGAACACTGAAGCTTTCTTT. This chain links TRBV6-1 with TRBJ1-1; a possible D gene is TRBD1 (6 bases). V was pared by 4 bases and J by 0 bases, with 9 bases between. The CDR3 runs 14 residues. CDR1 is MNHNS, CDR2 SASEGT, per germline.

The chain has TRBV11-2 and TRBJ1-2, with D perhaps matching TRBD1 (6 bases). The V gene lost 5 bases and the J gene lost 8 bases, with 24 bases spanning the gap. This CDR3 has 16 residues. CDR1 and CDR2 from the germline V gene are SGHAT and FQNNGV. The CDR3 region has the DNA TGTGCCAGCAGCCCCCCTCTCGGGGGGCCGGGAAGGGGCTACACCTTC. Protein sequence: CASSPPLGGPGRGYTF.

The chain carries TRBV18 and TRBJ1-2; 9 nucleotides line up with TRBD1. With 4 bases clipped from V and 6 bases from J, the junction kept 12 bases outside the gene matches. The germline gives CDR1 KGHSH, CDR2 LQKENI. The CDR3 consists of 16 residues. CDR3: CASSLGTQQGANGYTF. CDR3 nucleotide sequence: TGTGCCAGCTCACTGGGAACCCAACAGGGGGCGAATGGCTACACCTTC.

The V and J genes are TRBV5-1 and TRBJ2-7, with 7 bases that match TRBD1. The CDR3 consists of 15 residues. Germline CDR1 and CDR2: SGHRS and YFSETQ. J was trimmed by 5 bases and V by 4 bases; bases with no gene match: 12. This CDR3 is CASSTPLGTVDEQYF. The CDR3 nucleotides are TGCGCCAGCAGCACCCCCCTTGGGACAGTTGACGAGCAGTACTTC.